This T cell receptor (beta chain) was identified in a study of molecular identifiers for immune sequencing clone quantification (dated by TCRdb to between 2018 and 2020). Context from the whole study: For a replicate experiment, RNA from approximately 20,000 or 100,000 naive CD8 T cells was divided into five aliquots, and four of the five aliquots were sequenced. CD8 T cells were used in a methods study to benchmark molecular-identifier clustering-based TCR repertoire sequencing (MIDCIRS) and TCR RNA copy counting. The paper's findings and limits, for the study overall: Modeling gave about 3 recovered TCR RNA copies per cell versus 8 to 10 by digital PCR, implying approximately 32% capture efficiency. Spiked-in Jurkat TCR RNA equivalent to a single cell was reported to be detectable even among approximately 900,000 naive CD8 T cells. The naive libraries included spiked-in Jurkat TCR RNA (around 10 copies' worth), and this RNA is not part of the donor repertoire. Highly expanded clone sizes could be underestimated if identical TCR molecules share a barcode. When barcode sub-clustering was omitted, TCR diversity was inflated by chimeric consensus sequences, with chimeras reaching as high as 47%. In CMV-specific effector cells, clones with more than 20 RNA copies contained over 98% of molecules, whereas in naive cells such clones contained under 1% of molecules.

Libraries of naive CD8 T cells were built from anywhere between about 17,000 and 1,000,000 sorted cells, with 10%, 30% or 50% of the purified RNA used. Naive CD8 T cells were FACS-sorted as CD8+CD4-CCR7+CD45RA+ on a BD FACSAria II into RLT Plus buffer. To test detection sensitivity, Jurkat RNA equal to ten TCR copies was added to samples of about 20,000-1,100,000 naive CD8 T cells. CD8 T cells were enriched with RosetteSep CD8+ T Cell Enrichment Cocktail and Ficoll-Paque, followed by ACK red cell lysis. In regard to this clonotype: Its cognate antigen has yet to be identified. No per-base quality is available; no much larger clone lies one base away.

The CDR3 measures 15 amino acids from cysteine to phenylalanine. Only the CDR3 part of the read is kept: 45 bases, read in frame from the first base. The germline V gene specifies SGHTA as CDR1 and FQGNSA as CDR2. From V the trimming removes 7 bases and from J it removes 2 bases, while the gene matches leave 11 bases of the junction unaccounted for. Receptor amplification or capture employed PCR. Sequencing was carried out with a NextSeq 500. Preparation of bulk TCR libraries followed a previously described approach, with the TCR primers listed in Table S5. The Qiagen AllPrep DNA/RNA kit was used to purify total RNA. Before any analysis, reads coming from multiple sequencing runs of the same library were combined into one pool. Per the source publication's procedure: Only reads with exact TCR constant sequence were kept, trimmed to 150 nt, and grouped by their 12-nt molecular barcodes. Reads within each barcode group were sub-clustered using a 15% Levenshtein threshold, and quality-weighted consensus sequences were constructed for each RNA molecule. Non-functional sequences were discarded, and so were lower-count sequences lying one edit away from another sequence. On the basis of fitting two negative binomial distributions, barcode sub-clusters with fewer than 20% of the maximum read count were discarded. TCRdb reanalyzed the raw reads on its own, using fastp at Q25 for trimming and MiXCR for clone calling, and kept in-frame beta chains. When rows share a CDR3 protein, they turn into one entry using the most common DNA and genes. In this record, the V and J calls reflect TCRdb's handling and not the investigators' own analysis. The sample table shows about 630,000 distinct CDR3 sequences, and 25% are seen once. The ten largest make up roughly 0.83% of the sample.

The receptor comes from a human donor in good health. Some libraries in this study had Jurkat cell RNA spiked in. This chain is built from TRBV7-2 and TRBJ2-7; 7 central nucleotides agree with TRBD1. Sequences were obtained from naive CD8+ T cells from blood, with Jurkat cell RNA spiked in. The cell subset or site label for this specimen denotes: FACS-sorted CD8+CD4-CCR7+CD45RA+ naive T cells. The base sequence is TGTGCCAGCACCCTACAGGGGACCTCGACCTACGAGCAGTACTTC. Its product reads: CASTLQGTSTYEQYF.